Listed below are T cell receptor beta chains from one sample, sequenced in a study of metastatic and nonmetastatic thyroid tumors. From the PCR reads, TCRdb re-called clones with MiXCR. The repertoire holds about 21,000 clones, with 18% as singletons. What was sequenced was blood. The receptors here all came from a male donor with papillary thyroid cancer or a benign thyroid nodule (not recorded which). Some clones in this sample may be carry-over from other donors' samples. The CDR3 runs from the conserved cysteine through the conserved F or W. The D gene is left open where the match is weak. Clone size is not always given. Where it is, it says once, few, many or a class for expanded clones.

D	V	J	size	CDR3	DNA
TRBD1	TRBV6-1	TRBJ1-1	medium-sized	CASSPTMTGSNTEAFF	TGTGCCAGCAGCCCAACTATGACAGGGAGTAACACTGAAGCTTTCTTT
TRBD1	TRBV6-9	TRBJ2-1	many	CASSTKPGQGPYNEQFF	TGTGCCAGCAGCACCAAACCGGGACAGGGTCCTTACAATGAGCAGTTCTTC
-	TRBV20-1	TRBJ2-1	many	CSAPRGTELNNEQFF	TGCAGTGCCCCGCGGGGGACAGAATTAAATAATGAGCAGTTCTTC
TRBD2	TRBV18	TRBJ2-1	many	CASSPSMLAGGERFF	TGTGCCAGCTCACCATCGATGCTAGCGGGCGGGGAGCGGTTCTTC
-	TRBV2	TRBJ1-6	-	CASSPLQGARSPLHF	TGTGCCAGCAGTCCGTTACAGGGAGCTAGGTCACCCCTCCACTTT
TRBD1	TRBV11-2	TRBJ1-4	many	CASSNRGGDEKLFF	TGTGCCAGCTCAAACAGGGGCGGAGATGAAAAACTGTTTTTT
-	TRBV10-1	TRBJ2-7	medium-sized	CASSESGRAYEQYF	TGCGCCAGCAGTGAGTCAGGCAGAGCCTACGAGCAGTACTTC
-	TRBV18	TRBJ1-5	medium-sized	CASSPSLNQPQHF	TGTGCCAGCTCACCAAGCTTGAATCAGCCCCAGCATTTT
TRBD1	TRBV6-1	TRBJ1-6	-	CASSWDRDNSPLHF	TGTGCCAGCAGTTGGGACAGGGATAATTCGCCCCTCCACTTT
TRBD2	TRBV24-1	TRBJ2-3	many	CATSETSGLSTDTQYF	TGTGCCACCAGTGAGACTAGCGGACTAAGCACAGATACGCAGTATTTT